This T cell receptor beta chain was sequenced in a study of tumor and adjacent non-tumor tissue in lung cancer. Study-wide context: Histology: 12 adenocarcinoma, a couple of squamous cell carcinoma, 1 small cell lung cancer.

Three rounds of nested PCR, following a modified ARM-PCR protocol, produced the TCRbeta library. TCRdb redid the calling of the multiplex PCR reads with MiXCR, one entry per CDR3 protein. Altogether roughly 200,000 distinct CDR3 sequences are present, around 71% being singletons, with the ten largest covering approximately 25%. Regarding this clonotype: Its antigen is not identified.

This sample's RNA came from whole unsorted tissue. The CDR3 sequence is 14 residues long. From germline, CDR1 is SGHKS and CDR2 YYEKEE (reference sequence). V was clipped by 0 bases and J by 2 bases, with 8 bases between them. Findings and caveats of the study: Tumor tissue had significantly higher TCR diversity than normal lung. In normal lung, the top 100 clones were significantly more dominant than in tumor.

The sequencing sample was made of lung tumor tissue. The V call is TRBV5-5, the J call TRBJ1-2, with D unresolved. The sequence came from a man in his 60s with non-small cell lung cancer. DNA for the CDR3: TGTGCCAGCAGCTTGGGACAATCCAACTATGGCTACACCTTC. Amino acid sequence: CASSLGQSNYGYTF.